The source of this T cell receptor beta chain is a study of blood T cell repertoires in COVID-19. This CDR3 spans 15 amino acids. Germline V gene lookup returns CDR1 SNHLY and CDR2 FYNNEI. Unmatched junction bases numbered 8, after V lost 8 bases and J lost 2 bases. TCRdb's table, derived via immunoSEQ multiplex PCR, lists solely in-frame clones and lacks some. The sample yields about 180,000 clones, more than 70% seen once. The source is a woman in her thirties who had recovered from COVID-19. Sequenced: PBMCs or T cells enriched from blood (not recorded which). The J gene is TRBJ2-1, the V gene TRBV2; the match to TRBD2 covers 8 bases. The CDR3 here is CASGYSGTTYNEQFF. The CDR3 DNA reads TGTGCCAGCGGCTATAGCGGGACAACCTACAATGAGCAGTTCTTC. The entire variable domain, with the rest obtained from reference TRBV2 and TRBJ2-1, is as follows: EPEVTQTPSHQVTQMGQEVILRCVPISNHLYFYWYRQILGQKVEFLVSFYNNEISEKSEIFDDQFSVERPDGSNFTLKIRSTKLEDSAMYFCASGYSGTTYNEQFFGPGTRLTVL.